The 26 T cell receptor beta chains given below trace back to one sample, sequenced in a study of blood T cells in healthy people across ages (dated by TCRdb to about 2015). Libraries were built with 5' RACE. Sequencer: Illumina HiSeq 2500. A second PCR of roughly 7 to 11 cycles was performed with a sample-barcoded 5' primer and a J-beta primer mix. TCRdb reanalyzed the raw reads on its own, using fastp at Q25 for trimming and MiXCR for clone calling, and kept in-frame beta chains. Here each entry gathers all rows of one CDR3 protein and keeps the most common genes and DNA. For this sample the table gives 1,100,000 or so distinct CDR3 sequences, of which roughly 45% were detected only once. Around 18% of the sample rests with the top ten. Material: blood. The receptor set was obtained from an older woman in good health.

This clonotype was picked up a small number of times. This chain links TRBV29-1 with TRBJ1-2; the D gene is possibly TRBD1 (5 bases). The CDR3 covers 14 residues. V was clipped by 1 base and J by 3 bases, with 12 bases between them. Germline V gene lookup returns CDR1 SQVTM and CDR2 ANQGSEA. CDR3 in amino acids: CSVEGGTDHYGYTF. As DNA, the CDR3 is TGCAGCGTTGAAGGCGGGACGGATCACTATGGCTACACCTTC.

This clonotype was counted only a few times. The rearrangement joins TRBV6-5 to TRBJ1-1; tentatively, D is TRBD1 (5 bases). The CDR3 sequence is 13 residues long. CDR1 is MNHEY, CDR2 SVGAGI, per germline. V lost 4 bases to trimming and J lost 5 bases, with 11 bases between them. The CDR3 DNA sequence: TGTGCCAGCAGTTGGTTCGGGGGGACTGAAGCTTTCTTT. Protein sequence: CASSWFGGTEAFF.

This clonotype has just a few counts. The chain is built from TRBV2 and TRBJ1-1; 7 nucleotides align to TRBD1. Germline values: CDR1 SNHLY, CDR2 FYNNEI. Trimming at V came to 2 bases and at J to 0 bases, leaving 3 bases not matched to a gene. This CDR3 has 15 amino acids. CDR3 bases: TGTGCCAGCAGTGAAAAGGGGGCGGTGAACACTGAAGCTTTCTTT. Translated: CASSEKGAVNTEAFF.

In the case of this clonotype: Germline is not matched at one junction end, which may reflect a read error. This sequence joins TRBV10-3 and TRBJ2-7, with 8 bases fitting TRBD1. This CDR3 has 15 residues. Germline V gene data show CDR1 as ENHRY and CDR2 as SYGVKD. The CDR3 is CAIAQGQGSSYEQYF. CDR3 nucleotide sequence: TGTGCCATCGCACAAGGACAGGGCAGCTCCTATGAGCAGTACTTC.

The chain joins TRBV5-1 to TRBJ2-5, with D perhaps TRBD2 (5 bases). The germline CDR1 and CDR2 sequences are SGHRS and YFSETQ. CDR3 size: 12 residues. V was shortened by 5 bases and J by 13 bases, with 18 bases between the two germline ends. The CDR3 sequence: CASSTGEVWRYF. CDR3 bases: TGCGCCAGCAGTACCGGGGAAGTGTGGCGGTACTTC.

This clonotype occurred a few times. V usage is TRBV7-9 and J usage is TRBJ2-5; 11 bases map to TRBD2. The CDR3 consists of 16 residues. V shed 5 bases and J 3 bases; nucleotides not matched to a gene: 8. CDR1 is SEHNR, CDR2 FQNEAQ, per germline (reference sequence). As DNA, the CDR3 is TGTGCCAGCAGCCGACCGGGGACTAGCGGAAAAGAGACCCAGTACTTC. It encodes CASSRPGTSGKETQYF.

This chain joins TRBV12-3 or TRBV12-4 and TRBJ1-1; no definite D call. This CDR3 contains 13 residues. V was shortened by 1 base and J by 4 bases, with 7 bases between the two germline ends. The CDR3 nucleotides are TGTGCCAGCAGTTTAGTTTTGGGCACTGAAGCTTTCTTT. Translated, it gives CASSLVLGTEAFF.

J is TRBJ1-2 and V is TRBV10-3; D remains ambiguous. The ends were cut back, 3 bases at V and 0 bases at J, with 14 bases in the middle. Per germline, CDR1 ENHRY and CDR2 SYGVKD. There are 16 residues in the CDR3. CDR3 nucleotide sequence: TGTGCCATCAGTGAAAAGGCAGACACTTCTAACTATGGCTACACCTTC. This translates into CAISEKADTSNYGYTF.

CDR3 bases: TGTGCCAGCAGTTGGTCCCGTCCAACCTACGAGCAGTACTTC. It specifies CASSWSRPTYEQYF. The V call is TRBV12-3 or TRBV12-4, the J call TRBJ2-7; no clear D gene. V lost 4 bases, J lost 2 bases, and 12 bases lay in between. This CDR3 has 14 residues.

The V gene is TRBV10-2, the J gene TRBJ1-4; unclear D gene. The CDR3 contains 11 residues. V shed 7 bases and J shed 8 bases, with 8 bases lying between them. The V gene's germline CDR1 is WSHSY and CDR2 SAAADI. As DNA, the CDR3 is TGCGCCAGCATGGTACGGGAAAAACTGTTTTTT. Translating gives CASMVREKLFF.

This clonotype was observed a handful of times. V usage is TRBV27 and J usage is TRBJ2-7; 10 bases fit TRBD2. J was trimmed by 3 bases and V by 5 bases; bases with no gene match: 10. CDR1 is MNHEY, CDR2 SMNVEV, per germline (reference sequence). The length of the CDR3 is 16 residues. The CDR3 nucleotides are TGTGCCAGCAGTCCATCGGGACTAGCGCTTTACTACGAGCAGTACTTC. This gives the protein CASSPSGLALYYEQYF.

The CDR3 sequence is CASNGGVVQETQYF. Written as DNA, the CDR3 is TGTGCCAGCAACGGGGGGGTCGTGCAAGAGACCCAGTACTTC. The chain carries TRBV7-9 and TRBJ2-5, with TRBD2 matching 8 bases. CDR1 SEHNR and CDR2 FQNEAQ come from the germline V gene (reference sequence). The CDR3 contains 14 residues. Trimming at V came to 7 bases and at J to 2 bases, leaving 6 bases not matched to a gene. Based on the CDR3 plus reference TRBV7-9 and TRBJ2-5, the full variable domain is DTGVSQNPRHKITKRGQNVTFRCDPISEHNRLYWYRQTLGQGPEFLTYFQNEAQLEKSRLLSDRFSAERPKGSFSTLEIQRTEQGDSAMYLCASNGGVVQETQYFGPGTRLLVL.

V and J are TRBV6-5 and TRBJ2-3; 7 bases map to TRBD1. Germline values: CDR1 MNHEY, CDR2 SVGAGI. There are 18 residues in the CDR3. J gave up 3 bases and V 1 base, and 13 bases lay outside the gene matches. CDR3 coding DNA: TGTGCCAGCAGTTACTGGGCACAGGGGTGGGAGCAAACAGATACGCAGTATTTT. Translation gives CASSYWAQGWEQTDTQYF.

This clonotype was counted between two and nine times. The rearrangement uses TRBV12-3 or TRBV12-4 and TRBJ2-5; 13 bases fit TRBD2. V trimming: 3 bases; J trimming: 2 bases; junction bases outside the gene matches: 12. The CDR3 covers 19 residues. The CDR3 DNA reads TGTGCCAGCAGTTTCTCGCCCGGACTAGCGGGAGTGGGGCAAGAGACCCAGTACTTC. Translation: CASSFSPGLAGVGQETQYF.

The sample holds a few counts of this clonotype. The chain recombines TRBV27 with TRBJ2-3; D might be TRBD1 (6 bases). Trimming pared 5 bases from V and 5 bases from J, leaving 14 bases between. Germline CDR1 and CDR2: MNHEY and SMNVEV (reference sequence). The length of the CDR3 is 14 residues. The CDR3 spells CASSLGRGRDTQYF. In DNA, the CDR3 is TGTGCCAGCAGTCTGGGCAGGGGTCGAGATACGCAGTATTTT.

Notes on this clonotype: One end of the junction fails to match germline, which may point to a read error. V usage is TRBV28 and J usage is TRBJ1-2; no firm D call. Germline lookup yields CDR1 MDHEN and CDR2 SYDVKM. This CDR3 region has 15 residues. CDR3 nucleotides: TGTGCCAACAGTTTATTTATAGCCGGCGACTATGGCTACACCTTC. This sequence encodes CANSLFIAGDYGYTF.

This chain joins TRBV7-9 and TRBJ2-5, with TRBD1 identical over 9 bases. The ends lost 3 bases at V and 4 bases at J; junction bases unmatched: 12. The CDR3 consists of 17 residues. Germline CDR1 and CDR2: SEHNR and FQNEAQ (reference sequence). The CDR3 reads CASSLLLGMGQGETQYF. CDR3 in DNA: TGTGCCAGCAGCTTGCTCTTGGGAATGGGACAGGGAGAGACCCAGTACTTC.

The rearrangement joins TRBV2 to TRBJ1-4; D ambiguous. The CDR3 spans 15 residues. Germline V CDR1 and CDR2: SNHLY, FYNNEI. V shed 2 bases and J shed 4 bases, with 11 bases lying between them. Here the CDR3 reads CASSENGVGNEKLFF. CDR3 DNA: TGTGCCAGCAGTGAAAATGGAGTCGGTAATGAAAAACTGTTTTTT.

The chain employs TRBV3-1 and TRBJ1-1; 7 bases line up with TRBD1. Trimming took 3 bases from V and 5 from J; bases not matched to a gene: 9. This CDR3 spans 15 amino acids. Germline V gives CDR1 LGHDT, CDR2 YNNKEL (reference sequence). CDR3 loop: CASSHADRANTEAFF. CDR3 bases: TGTGCCAGCAGCCATGCCGACAGGGCGAATACTGAAGCTTTCTTT.

The CDR3 coding sequence is TGTGCCAGCAGCACGTTGTCTACAGGGCCCTCGGGTCGTACGCAGTATTTT. This codes for CASSTLSTGPSGRTQYF. V is TRBV7-6 and J is TRBJ2-3, with D tentatively TRBD1 (6 bases). The V and J ends lost 5 bases and 8 bases respectively, with 26 bases between them. Germline V CDR1 and CDR2: SGHVS, FNYEAQ. This CDR3 comprises 17 residues.

The V and J genes are TRBV9 and TRBJ2-5, with 7 bases lining up with TRBD1. V lost 0 bases to trimming and J lost 1 base; unmatched junction nucleotides: 6. The CDR3 is made up of 16 amino acids. Germline V gene data show CDR1 as SGDLS and CDR2 as YYNGEE. The CDR3, as DNA: TGTGCCAGCAGCGTAGCCATAGACAGGGTCCAAGAGACCCAGTACTTC. It specifies CASSVAIDRVQETQYF.

CDR3 protein: CATSTRTSGTHDLSYNEQFF. The CDR3 DNA sequence: TGTGCCACCAGCACCCGGACTAGCGGGACCCATGACCTCTCCTACAATGAGCAGTTCTTC. The rearrangement uses TRBV15 and TRBJ2-1, with 12 positions matching TRBD2. Trimming at V came to 4 bases and at J to 0 bases, leaving 13 bases not matched to a gene. The CDR3 has 20 amino acids. Germline V gene lookup returns CDR1 LNHNV and CDR2 YYDKDF (reference sequence).

The V and J genes are TRBV30 and TRBJ1-2; D perhaps matches TRBD1 (5 bases). CDR3 size: 12 residues. Trimming pared 2 bases from V and 9 bases from J, leaving 13 bases between. Germline loops: CDR1 GTSNPN, CDR2 SVGIG (reference sequence). CDR3 residues: CAWSLEQESYTF. Written as DNA, the CDR3 is TGTGCCTGGAGTCTTGAACAGGAGAGCTACACCTTC.

This clonotype was recorded many times. The chain couples TRBV7-7 to TRBJ2-1; D uncertain. Germline loops: CDR1 SSHAT, CDR2 FNYEAQ (reference sequence). CDR3 length: 13 amino acids. V shed 1 base and J shed 8 bases, with 9 bases lying between them. The CDR3 region is CASSLGSSYEQFF. The CDR3 nucleotides are TGTGCCAGCAGCTTAGGCTCCTCTTATGAGCAGTTCTTC. Variable domain in full (rest from reference TRBV7-7 and TRBJ2-1): GAGVSQSPRYKVTKRGQDVTLRCDPISSHATLYWYQQALGQGPEFLTYFNYEAQPDKSGLPSDRFSAERPEGSISTLTIQRTEQRDSAMYRCASSLGSSYEQFFGPGTRLTVL.

This clonotype has a count of ten or more. The chain joins TRBV27 to TRBJ1-5; a weak D match, TRBD1 (5 bases). The CDR3 extends over 14 amino acids. Germline assignment: CDR1 MNHEY and CDR2 SMNVEV (reference sequence). Trimming removed 1 base at V and 1 base at J, with 5 bases between. The CDR3 DNA reads TGTGCCAGCAGTTTATGGGGCAGCAATCAGCCCCAGCATTTT. It yields the protein CASSLWGSNQPQHF.

This clonotype was counted between two and nine times. This rearrangement joins TRBV7-2 to TRBJ1-2; D is perhaps TRBD1 (5 bases). CDR1 is SGHTA and CDR2 is FQGNSA in the germline V gene. Trimming cost V 5 bases and J 3 bases, with 13 bases left between them. This CDR3 comprises 14 residues. The CDR3 reads CASSQTTEHYGYTF. CDR3 bases: TGTGCCAGCAGCCAGACGACAGAGCACTATGGCTACACCTTC.